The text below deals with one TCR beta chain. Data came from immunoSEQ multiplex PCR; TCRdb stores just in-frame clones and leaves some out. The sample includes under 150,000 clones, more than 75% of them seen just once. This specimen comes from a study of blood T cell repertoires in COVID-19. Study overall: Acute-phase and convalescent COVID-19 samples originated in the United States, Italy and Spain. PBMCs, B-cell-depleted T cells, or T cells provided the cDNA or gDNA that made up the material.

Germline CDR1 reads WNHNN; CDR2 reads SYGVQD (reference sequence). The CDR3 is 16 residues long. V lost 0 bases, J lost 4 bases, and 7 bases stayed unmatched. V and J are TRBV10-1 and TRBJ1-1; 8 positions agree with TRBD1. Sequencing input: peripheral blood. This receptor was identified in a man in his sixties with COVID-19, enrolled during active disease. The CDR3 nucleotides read TGCGCCAGCAGTGAGTCCGGGACAGGTTTGAGCACTGAAGCTTTCTTT. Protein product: CASSESGTGLSTEAFF.